The 19 T cell receptor beta chains in this list originate from one sample, sequenced in a study of T cells in tuberculosis. TCRdb's copy holds only in-frame clones and misses some; the assay was immunoSEQ multiplex PCR. The sample holds some 60,000 clones, approximately 81% seen once. Thawed, overnight-rested PBMC were stained with GMM-loaded CD1B tetramer, viability dye and anti-CD3, then sorted. C32 glucose monomycolate from Rhodococcus equi was loaded onto the CD1B tetramers. Sequencing was carried out using CD1b-GMM tetramer-negative cells sorted from PBMCs. The receptors derive from an adult woman with latent tuberculosis.

The chain combines TRBV5-6 with TRBJ2-7, with 8 bases fitting TRBD1. The V segment lost 0 bases and the J segment 4 bases; nucleotides outside the gene matches: 6. The length of the CDR3 is 15 residues. Germline CDR1 reads SGHDT; CDR2 reads YYEEEE. The CDR3 protein is CASSLAGTGLYEQYF. In DNA, the CDR3 is TGTGCCAGCAGCTTGGCCGGGACAGGACTTTACGAGCAGTACTTC.

The rearrangement joins TRBV7-2 to TRBJ2-7, with a possible D match to TRBD2 (5 bases). V lost 2 bases and J lost 7, with 12 bases in between. CDR3 size: 13 residues. The germline V gene encodes CDR1 SGHTA and CDR2 FQGNSA. The CDR3 DNA reads TGTGCCAGCAGCTTATATGGAGGTGGTGAGCAGTACTTC. Translated: CASSLYGGGEQYF. Looking up the rest from reference TRBV7-2 and TRBJ2-7 gives the full variable domain: GAGVSQSPSNKVTEKGKDVELRCDPISGHTALYWYRQSLGQGLEFLIYFQGNSAPDKSGLPSDRFSAERTGGSVSTLTIQRTQQEDSAVYLCASSLYGGGEQYFGPGTRLTVT.

V and J are TRBV25-1 and TRBJ2-1; weak D call: TRBD2 (5 bases). In germline, CDR1 is MGHDK, CDR2 SYGVNS. This CDR3 is 17 amino acids long. Trimming shortened V by 1 base and J by 8 bases, and 21 bases separated the two germline ends. The CDR3 DNA follows: TGTGCCAGCAGTGAATCGAGGGCGGGTCCAACTGCCCATGAGCAGTTCTTC. The encoded protein is CASSESRAGPTAHEQFF.

CDR3 in DNA: TGTGCCAGTAGTATTTACCGGGACAGGGACAGGGATACGCAGTATTTT. This translates into CASSIYRDRDRDTQYF. This chain links TRBV19 with TRBJ2-3; 9 bases match TRBD1. The germline gives CDR1 LNHDA, CDR2 SQIVND (reference sequence). The CDR3 extends over 16 amino acids. V lost 3 bases, J lost 6 bases, and 10 bases stayed unmatched.

The chain recombines TRBV21-1 with TRBJ2-7; the D segment call TRBD1 is taken from the table without a DNA check. TRBV21-1 is given as a pseudogene. CDR3 size: 15 residues. CDR3 loop: CASSKDRVPNHEQYF. CDR3 nucleotide sequence: TGTGCCAGCAGCAAAGACAGGGTCCCCAACCACGAGCAGTACTTC.

This clone has only a few counts. J is TRBJ1-5 and V is TRBV6-6; 8 bases are shared with TRBD1. The CDR3 totals 15 residues. V shed 6 bases, J shed 3 bases, and the junction held 7 bases outside the gene matches. Per the germline V gene, CDR1 is MNHNY and CDR2 is SVGAGI (reference sequence). The CDR3 DNA sequence: TGTGCCAGCAGACCGGGACAGGCCCACAATCAGCCCCAGCATTTT. It translates to CASRPGQAHNQPQHF.

The V gene is TRBV18, the J gene TRBJ1-4; possibly TRBD1 for D (5 bases). The germline V gene encodes CDR1 KGHSH and CDR2 LQKENI. The CDR3 consists of 17 residues. The ends were cut back, 3 bases at V and 5 bases at J, with 19 bases in the middle. The CDR3 is CASSPFSPGLLNEKLFF. CDR3 sequence (DNA): TGTGCCAGCTCACCTTTCTCTCCGGGACTGCTGAATGAAAAACTGTTTTTT.

This rearrangement joins TRBV7-2 to TRBJ2-7; TRBD1 aligns across 8 bases. The germline gives CDR1 SGHTA, CDR2 FQGNSA. This CDR3 is 16 amino acids long. Unmatched junction bases numbered 5, after V lost 1 base and J lost 0 bases. Here the CDR3 reads CASSLVQGAISYEQYF. The DNA for the CDR3 is TGTGCCAGCAGCTTAGTTCAGGGGGCTATCTCCTACGAGCAGTACTTC.

Details on this clone: One junction end disagrees with the germline gene, perhaps due to a read error. This chain connects TRBV2 to TRBJ1-1, with D perhaps matching TRBD1 (6 bases). The CDR3 spans 12 residues. Looked up from germline, CDR1 is SNHLY and CDR2 is FYNNEI. CDR3 DNA: TGTGCCAGCACCTTTCGGGACCGTGAGGGGGACTTT. It codes for CASTFRDREGDF.

This chain uses TRBV6-5 with TRBJ2-4; 7 nucleotides agree with TRBD2. The CDR3 is made up of 16 amino acids. After removal of 4 bases from V and 1 base from J, the junction contained 7 bases not matched to a gene. The germline V gene has CDR1 MNHEY and CDR2 SVGAGI. The CDR3 sequence: CASSSLSGAAKNIQYF. DNA of the CDR3: TGTGCCAGCAGTTCGCTAAGCGGGGCGGCCAAAAACATTCAGTACTTC.

The V and J genes are TRBV18 and TRBJ2-3; 10 bases match TRBD2. The CDR3 runs to 17 residues. Looked up from germline, CDR1 is KGHSH and CDR2 is LQKENI. The trim removed 0 bases at V and 5 bases at J, leaving 8 bases unmatched. CDR3 amino acids: CASSPPGSGGAGDTQYF. CDR3 DNA sequence: TGTGCCAGCTCACCACCGGGGAGCGGGGGGGCCGGAGATACGCAGTATTTT. The full variable domain, completed using reference TRBV18 and TRBJ2-3, is NAGVMQNPRHLVRRRGQEARLRCSPMKGHSHVYWYRQLPEEGLKFMVYLQKENIIDESGMPKERFSAEFPKEGPSILRIQQVVRGDSAAYFCASSPPGSGGAGDTQYFGPGTRLTVL.

The chain combines TRBV30 with TRBJ1-2; weak D call: TRBD1 (6 bases). Germline V CDR1 and CDR2: GTSNPN, SVGIG (reference sequence). The CDR3 has 15 amino acids. Trimming took off 2 bases at V and 4 bases at J, with 17 bases between the two ends. The chain's CDR3 is CAWSPNPGGLYGYTF. CDR3 coding DNA: TGTGCCTGGAGTCCAAACCCGGGGGGCCTCTATGGCTACACCTTC.

This rearrangement joins TRBV5-1 to TRBJ2-3; 12 bases agree with TRBD2. Germline CDR1 and CDR2: SGHRS and YFSETQ. After removal of 4 bases from V and 5 bases from J, the junction contained 14 bases not matched to a gene. This CDR3 is built from 18 residues. The CDR3, as DNA: TGCGCCAGCAGCACGGGACTCGTGACTAGCGGGGGCCGAGATACGCAGTATTTT. This codes for CASSTGLVTSGGRDTQYF.

The chain is built from TRBV7-2 and TRBJ1-2, with 9 bases fitting TRBD1. The trim removed 5 bases at V and 4 bases at J, leaving 8 bases unmatched. The CDR3 is made up of 15 amino acids. Germline CDR1 is SGHTA and CDR2 is FQGNSA. CDR3 sequence: CASSPLGQGAYGYTF. DNA of the CDR3: TGTGCCAGCAGCCCCCTGGGACAGGGAGCCTATGGCTACACCTTC.

This clone appeared a single time. The chain has TRBV4-3 and TRBJ2-3; 10 positions match TRBD2. The V gene's germline CDR1 is LGHNA and CDR2 YSLEER. Trimming removed 2 bases from V and 0 bases from J; junction bases left unmatched: 8. The CDR3 is made up of 18 amino acids. The CDR3 bases are TGCGCCAGCAGCCAAACAAGCGGGGGGGGGCCTAGCACAGATACGCAGTATTTT. Its translation is CASSQTSGGGPSTDTQYF.

The CDR3 reads CASSLGSGAGGELFF. As DNA, the CDR3 is TGTGCCAGCAGCTTAGGCTCAGGGGCCGGCGGGGAGCTGTTTTTT. The rearrangement links TRBV7-6 to TRBJ2-2; possible D gene TRBD1, 6 bases. Germline V gene data show CDR1 as SGHVS and CDR2 as FNYEAQ. Trimming stripped 1 base from V and 7 bases from J, with 13 bases between. The CDR3 contains 15 residues.

This chain connects TRBV6-5 to TRBJ2-7; tentatively, D is TRBD1 (6 bases). CDR3 length: 13 amino acids. Germline CDR1 is MNHEY and CDR2 is SVGAGI. V was pared by 4 bases and J by 6 bases, with 13 bases between. This chain's CDR3 is CASSLQGYLEQYF. CDR3 coding DNA: TGTGCCAGCAGTTTGCAGGGGTATCTCGAGCAGTACTTC.

The chain employs TRBV27 and TRBJ2-7; D remains ambiguous. Germline CDR1 is MNHEY and CDR2 is SMNVEV (reference sequence). The CDR3 has 14 residues. V shed 5 bases and J shed 0 bases, with 11 bases lying between them. The CDR3 protein is CASSMRFRSYEQYF. In DNA, the CDR3 is TGTGCCAGCAGTATGCGGTTCCGCTCCTACGAGCAGTACTTC.

The chain links TRBV6-5 to TRBJ2-7; 7 bases match TRBD1. V shed 4 bases and J 1 base; nucleotides not matched to a gene: 7. This CDR3 contains 15 residues. Germline V gene lookup returns CDR1 MNHEY and CDR2 SVGAGI. As DNA, the CDR3 is TGTGCCAGCAGTTCCCCAGGGGGTACTTCCTACGAGCAGTACTTC. Protein sequence: CASSSPGGTSYEQYF.